Included here is one T cell receptor (beta chain) sequence, with context. The sample is drawn from a study of OX40 agonist ivuxolimab in advanced cancers. Trimming cost V 2 bases and J 1 base, with 5 bases left between them. The CDR3 is 13 amino acids. From germline, CDR1 is MNHNS and CDR2 SASEGT. Measured with immunoSEQ multiplex PCR; TCRdb has only the in-frame clones, and not every one. The sample holds tens of thousands of clones, roughly 90% seen once. This TCR derives from an adult with an advanced solid tumor such as melanoma, head and neck, liver or kidney cancer. The sequenced sample was CD4+ or CD8+ T cells sorted from blood, obtained in a trial of the OX40 agonist ivuxolimab. The genes are TRBV6-1 and TRBJ1-1, with D maybe TRBD1 (5 bases). CDR3 coding DNA: TGTGCCAGCAGTGAACAGGGGAACACTGAAGCTTTCTTT. It translates to CASSEQGNTEAFF.